A single sample is the source of the 24 T cell receptor beta chains below, sequenced in a study of T cell responses to AZD1222 COVID-19 vaccine. Sequencing was performed with immunoSEQ multiplex PCR; in TCRdb, only in-frame clones are kept and a portion is missing. The profile covers some 96,000 clones, with about 90% appearing a single time and 16% taken by the ten largest. The material sequenced was peripheral blood, taken 28 days after the second AZD1222 dose. These receptors all come from an adult who received the AZD1222 COVID-19 vaccine.

This clone was recorded once. The genes are TRBV11-3 and TRBJ2-7, with D uncertain. From germline, CDR1 is SGHNT and CDR2 YENEEA. Trimming left V 3 bases short and J 5 bases short, with 11 bases between. This CDR3 has 13 amino acids. CDR3 amino acids: CASSLYGIHEQYF. CDR3 bases: TGTGCCAGCAGCTTGTATGGGATCCACGAGCAGTACTTC.

V gene TRBV2 combines with J gene TRBJ1-4, with 10 nucleotides matching TRBD1. Trimming at V came to 5 bases and at J to 8 bases, leaving 8 bases not matched to a gene. Germline V lookup: CDR1 SNHLY, CDR2 FYNNEI. This CDR3 has 15 residues. The CDR3 DNA follows: TGTGCCAGCAGTTCGACAGGGGGCAGTAGGGAAAAACTGTTTTTT. Amino acid sequence: CASSSTGGSREKLFF.

V usage is TRBV7-8 and J usage is TRBJ2-7, with TRBD1 matching over 7 bases. Germline V gene lookup returns CDR1 SGHVS and CDR2 FQNEAQ. The CDR3 length is 13 residues. Trimming cost V 5 bases and J 6 bases; bases outside gene matches: 7. The CDR3 DNA reads TGTGCCAGCAGCAATGACAGGGTTGGCGAGCAGTACTTC. It specifies CASSNDRVGEQYF.

The chain combines TRBV5-4 with TRBJ2-7; 10 nucleotides agree with TRBD1. After removal of 6 bases from V and 4 bases from J, the junction contained 7 bases not matched to a gene. In germline, CDR1 is SGHNT, CDR2 YYREEE (reference sequence). This CDR3 has 14 residues. The CDR3 here is CASIPGQGIYEQYF. The CDR3 DNA reads TGTGCCAGCATACCGGGACAGGGGATTTACGAGCAGTACTTC.

This chain links TRBV21-1 with TRBJ2-3; TRBD1, the table's D call, was not compared with the DNA. TRBV21-1 is termed a pseudogene. The CDR3 is 16 amino acids. The CDR3 loop reads CASSKTTGVSTDTQYF. CDR3 nucleotide sequence: TGTGCCAGCAGCAAGACGACAGGGGTAAGCACAGATACGCAGTATTTT.

This chain connects TRBV18 to TRBJ2-1; D is perhaps TRBD1 or TRBD2 (6 bases each). From germline, CDR1 is KGHSH and CDR2 LQKENI. V lost 2 bases, J lost 9 bases, and 17 bases lay in between. CDR3 length equals 15 residues. This CDR3 reads CASSPTSGARVEQFF. As DNA, the CDR3 is TGTGCCAGCTCACCAACCTCGGGGGCGAGGGTTGAGCAGTTCTTC.

There are a few counts of this clone. The rearrangement uses TRBV4-2 and TRBJ1-2, with 9 bases identical to TRBD1. V shed 4 bases and J 6 bases; nucleotides not matched to a gene: 3. Germline V gene sequence: CDR1 LGHNA, CDR2 YNFKEQ. The CDR3 sequence is 13 residues long. DNA for the CDR3: TGTGCCAGCAGCCTCCGGGACAGGGATGGCTACACCTTC. It encodes CASSLRDRDGYTF.

The chain links TRBV27 to TRBJ2-7; TRBD1 agrees at 10 bases. The V gene's germline CDR1 is MNHEY and CDR2 SMNVEV (reference sequence). The CDR3 has 14 residues. J lost 4 bases, V lost 6 bases, and 6 bases had no gene match. This chain's CDR3 is CASSYGTGAYEQYF. As DNA, the CDR3 is TGTGCCAGCAGCTATGGGACAGGGGCGTACGAGCAGTACTTC.

The chain has TRBV5-4 and TRBJ1-1; the match to TRBD1 covers 8 bases. The CDR3 consists of 15 residues. The junction had 1 base not matched to a gene; V was cut back by 0 bases and J by 0 bases. Germline V gene sequence: CDR1 SGHNT, CDR2 YYREEE (reference sequence). The DNA of the CDR3 is TGTGCCAGCAGCTTGGGACAGGGGATGAACACTGAAGCTTTCTTT. Protein: CASSLGQGMNTEAFF.

This chain joins TRBV5-1 and TRBJ2-3, with D uncertain. Germline-derived CDR1 and CDR2 are SGHRS and YFSETQ. There are 14 residues in the CDR3. V was clipped by 4 bases and J by 0 bases, with 9 bases between them. This CDR3 is CASSRVLSTDTQYF. CDR3 DNA sequence: TGCGCCAGCAGCCGGGTCCTCAGCACAGATACGCAGTATTTT.

The chain combines TRBV18 with TRBJ2-7; D is unclear. This CDR3 region has 14 residues. CDR1 is KGHSH and CDR2 is LQKENI in the germline V gene. V lost 3 bases, J lost 5 bases, and 14 bases lay in between. The CDR3 sequence is CASSPLGRSNEQYF. CDR3 sequence (DNA): TGTGCCAGCTCACCCCTAGGACGGTCCAACGAGCAGTACTTC.

V is TRBV18 and J is TRBJ2-7, with a weak D call TRBD2 (5 bases). From germline, CDR1 is KGHSH and CDR2 LQKENI. Trimming removed 2 bases from V and 7 bases from J, with 21 bases in between. The CDR3 sequence is 16 residues long. In DNA form, the CDR3 reads TGTGCCAGCTCACCAGGGTCTGGCAGTCGGCGCGGGGAGCAGTACTTC. Its protein product is CASSPGSGSRRGEQYF.

The chain couples TRBV5-4 to TRBJ2-3; the match to TRBD1 covers 9 bases. The V gene's germline CDR1 is SGHNT and CDR2 YYREEE (reference sequence). This CDR3 is built from 16 residues. V lost 3 bases to trimming and J lost 2 bases; unmatched junction nucleotides: 7. CDR3 nucleotides: TGTGCCAGCAGCTCCCTCCGGGACAGGGACACAGATACGCAGTATTTT. Protein product: CASSSLRDRDTDTQYF.

The V gene is TRBV7-6, the J gene TRBJ1-5, with TRBD1 as a possible D gene (6 bases). The CDR3 is made up of 16 amino acids. CDR1 is SGHVS, CDR2 FNYEAQ, per germline. V dropped 2 bases and J dropped 1 base, with 12 bases sitting between them. Here the CDR3 reads CASSLWPRGSNQPQHF. The CDR3 DNA is TGTGCCAGCAGCTTATGGCCCAGGGGAAGCAATCAGCCCCAGCATTTT.

The chain carries TRBV30 and TRBJ1-6; 7 positions agree with TRBD1. Germline lookup yields CDR1 GTSNPN and CDR2 SVGIG (reference sequence). The J segment lost 8 bases and the V segment lost 0 bases, leaving 4 bases of the junction unmatched. This CDR3 has 14 residues. CDR3 residues: CAWSVRGGDSPLHF. The CDR3 bases are TGTGCCTGGAGTGTACGAGGGGGCGATTCACCCCTCCACTTT. Based on the CDR3 plus reference TRBV30 and TRBJ1-6, the full variable domain is SQTIHQWPATLVQPVGSPLSLECTVEGTSNPNLYWYRQAAGRGLQLLFYSVGIGQISSEVPQNLSASRPQDRQFILSSKKLLLSDSGFYLCAWSVRGGDSPLHFGNGTRLTVT.

The J gene is TRBJ2-7, the V gene TRBV10-1; TRBD1 matches at 9 bases. Germline V CDR1 and CDR2: WNHNN, SYGVQD (reference sequence). The CDR3 spans 13 residues. The junction had 3 bases not matched to a gene; V was cut back by 5 bases and J by 4 bases. The CDR3 sequence: CASSSGQGYEQYF. The CDR3 region has the DNA TGCGCCAGCAGTTCGGGACAGGGTTACGAGCAGTACTTC.

The chain carries TRBV27 and TRBJ2-7; maybe TRBD2 (6 bases). The length of the CDR3 is 15 residues. V was shortened by 8 bases and J by 4 bases, with 21 bases between the two germline ends. Germline V CDR1 and CDR2: MNHEY, SMNVEV (reference sequence). The CDR3 region is CASPEALAGRYEQYF. DNA for the CDR3: TGTGCCAGCCCCGAGGCTCTTGCGGGACGGTACGAGCAGTACTTC.

The rearrangement joins TRBV6-2 or TRBV6-3 to TRBJ2-1; 8 bases map to TRBD2. The ends lost 6 bases at V and 6 bases at J; junction bases unmatched: 19. CDR3 length: 18 residues. Germline V lookup: CDR1 MNHEY, CDR2 SVGEGT. The CDR3 region has the DNA TGTGCCAGCAGCCGATTCCAGAGCGGGGGCTATGTAATCAATGAGCAGTTCTTC. Protein: CASSRFQSGGYVINEQFF.

In its sample, this clone ranks as medium-sized. This chain joins TRBV7-8 and TRBJ1-1, with 9 bases aligning to TRBD1. The junction had 7 bases not matched to a gene; V was cut back by 5 bases and J by 0 bases. Germline V gives CDR1 SGHVS, CDR2 FQNEAQ. The CDR3 is made up of 16 amino acids. This CDR3 reads CASSPTGQGMNTEAFF. The CDR3 DNA reads TGTGCCAGCAGCCCCACCGGACAGGGGATGAACACTGAAGCTTTCTTT.

The V call is TRBV6-1, the J call TRBJ2-7; 7 positions agree with TRBD2. The length of the CDR3 is 15 residues. V lost 7 bases to trimming and J lost 3 bases; unmatched junction nucleotides: 12. Per germline, CDR1 MNHNS and CDR2 SASEGT. This CDR3 is CASIDPTSLDYEQYF. The CDR3 bases are TGTGCCAGCATCGACCCGACTAGCTTGGACTACGAGCAGTACTTC.

The chain couples TRBV3-1 (or the pseudogene TRBV3-2) to TRBJ2-1; 7 bases align to TRBD1. Germline CDR1 and CDR2: LGHDT and YNNKEL (reference sequence). The ends lost 2 bases at V and 1 base at J; junction bases unmatched: 2. The CDR3 contains 15 residues. The CDR3 loop is CASSQNRGSYNEQFF. As DNA, the CDR3 is TGTGCCAGCAGCCAAAACAGGGGATCCTACAATGAGCAGTTCTTC.

The genes are TRBV12-5 and TRBJ1-1; D may be TRBD1 (5 bases). The length of the CDR3 is 13 residues. Germline V CDR1 and CDR2: LGHNT, FRNRAP. V was clipped by 0 bases and J by 6 bases, with 8 bases between them. Here the CDR3 reads CASGLVLGAEAFF. CDR3 bases: TGTGCTAGTGGTTTGGTATTGGGGGCTGAAGCTTTCTTT.

The rearrangement links TRBV5-6 to TRBJ1-1; no clear D gene. The CDR3 extends over 16 amino acids. Germline assignment: CDR1 SGHDT and CDR2 YYEEEE. Trimming took off 5 bases at V and 0 bases at J, with 17 bases between the two ends. CDR3: CASSFGHGFVNTEAFF. For the CDR3, the DNA is TGTGCCAGCAGTTTTGGCCATGGGTTTGTGAACACTGAAGCTTTCTTT.

This clone was counted a few times. This chain links TRBV10-2 with TRBJ1-5, with 10 bases identical to TRBD1. Trimming at V came to 5 bases and at J to 7 bases, leaving 5 bases not matched to a gene. Per germline, CDR1 WSHSY and CDR2 SAAADI. The CDR3 is made up of 14 amino acids. CDR3 coding DNA: TGCGCCAGCAGTTATGGACAGGGGGGACAGCCCCAGCATTTT. This encodes CASSYGQGGQPQHF.